The rows below give T cell receptor beta chains drawn from one sample of a study of beta chain features in type 1 diabetes. Sequenced by immunoSEQ multiplex PCR; TCRdb stores in-frame clones only, minus some. This sample has 300,000 to 400,000 clones, with approximately 9.9% found just once. Sequencing input: naive CD4+ T cells from blood. The source is a woman aged 25 to 39 in good health. CDR3s include the opening cysteine and the closing phenylalanine or tryptophan. A D gene is named only where the DNA matches it firmly. Clone size, where shown, is once, few, many, or a class for clones that have expanded.

v_gene	d_gene	j_gene	abundance	CDR3nt	CDR3aa
TRBV30	NA	TRBJ2-7	few	TGTGCCTGGAGTACCCAGACAGGTTACGAGCAGTACTTC	CAWSTQTGYEQYF
TRBV4-3	NA	TRBJ2-6	NA	TGCGCCAGCAGCCAGTCTAACTCTGGGGCCAACGTCCTGACTTTC	CASSQSNSGANVLTF
TRBV4-3	NA	TRBJ2-7	few	TGCGCCAGCAGCCGCTGGGTACAGTCCTACGAGCAGTACTTC	CASSRWVQSYEQYF
TRBV4-2	NA	TRBJ1-5	NA	TGTGCCAGCAGCCAAGGTCACAAAGATCAGCCCCAGCATTTT	CASSQGHKDQPQHF
TRBV7-9	NA	TRBJ2-2	few	TGTGCCAGCACCGAAGGAGGGTACGACGAAGCCGGGGAGCTGTTTTTT	CASTEGGYDEAGELFF
TRBV7-9	TRBD2	TRBJ2-3	once	TGTGCCAGCAGCTTAATTCTAGCGGTGGCAGATACGCAGTATTTT	CASSLILAVADTQYF
TRBV2	NA	TRBJ2-7	few	TGTGCCAGCAGTCAGGGGACCCGCGAGCAGTACTTC	CASSQGTREQYF
TRBV4-2	TRBD2	TRBJ2-3	few	TGTGCCAGCAGCCCTAGCGGGAATGGTGCTACGCAGTATTTT	CASSPSGNGATQYF
TRBV29-1	TRBD2	TRBJ2-5	few	TGCAGCGTTGCCGGGGAGGGGTGGCAGACCCAGTACTTC	CSVAGEGWQTQYF
TRBV19	NA	TRBJ2-1	few	TGTGCCAGTAGTACAGACCACCGGGACTCAATCTCCTACAATGAGCAGTTCTTC	CASSTDHRDSISYNEQFF
TRBV7-9	NA	TRBJ2-5	NA	TGTGCCAGCAGCTTATCTAGCGCGGAGACCCAGTACTTC	CASSLSSAETQYF
TRBV28	TRBD2	TRBJ2-5	few	TGTGCCAGCAGTTTCCGCCTAGCGGGAGTCTGGGAGACCCAGTACTTC	CASSFRLAGVWETQYF
TRBV5-4	NA	TRBJ2-4	few	TGTGCCAGCAGCTTGGGGGGAGCCGTAGCCAAAAACATTCAGTACTTC	CASSLGGAVAKNIQYF
TRBV18	NA	TRBJ1-5	NA	TGTGCCAGCTCACAGACGGGAGATGGCAATCAGCCCCAGCATTTT	CASSQTGDGNQPQHF
TRBV18	TRBD1	TRBJ2-7	few	TGTGCCAGCTCCCCAGCCGGGACAGGGGCCTACGAGCAGTACTTC	CASSPAGTGAYEQYF
TRBV5-1	NA	TRBJ2-1	NA	TGCGCCAGCAGCTTGGAATGGAGGGGTGCTTCCTACAATGAGCAGTTCTTC	CASSLEWRGASYNEQFF
TRBV10-3	NA	TRBJ1-1	few	TGTGCCATCAGTGAGTCGCCAGCGCCGAGGACTGAAGCTTTCTTT	CAISESPAPRTEAFF
TRBV14	TRBD1	TRBJ2-7	few	TGTGCCAGCAGCCAGACAGGGTCCTCCCTCTACGAGCAGTACTTC	CASSQTGSSLYEQYF
TRBV7-2	NA	TRBJ2-5	few	TGTGCCAGCAGCTTACGGATGGGGGCCGCAGAGACCCAGTACTTC	CASSLRMGAAETQYF
TRBV30	TRBD2	TRBJ2-1	few	TGTGCCTGGATTAGCGGGAGCTCCTACAATGAGCAGTTCTTC	CAWISGSSYNEQFF
TRBV7-9	NA	TRBJ2-1	NA	TGTGCCAGCAGCTTAGAGGGCGGGTACAATGAGCAGTTCTTC	CASSLEGGYNEQFF
TRBV29-1	TRBD2	TRBJ2-1	few	TGCAGCGTTGAGGCTAGCGGGCCCTCCTACAATGAGCAGTTCTTC	CSVEASGPSYNEQFF
TRBV19	TRBD1	TRBJ2-1	few	TGTGCCAGTAGTATTCGCTCGGGGCAGGGGGCCCATGAGCAGTTCTTC	CASSIRSGQGAHEQFF
TRBV25-1	TRBD1	TRBJ2-2	NA	TGTGCCAGCAGTGAATGGGGGACAGGGGCCGGGGAGCTGTTTTTT	CASSEWGTGAGELFF
TRBV7-3	TRBD2	TRBJ2-3	few	TGTGCCAGCAGCTTATTGGCAGCGGGAGCCTCAGATACGCAGTATTTT	CASSLLAAGASDTQYF
TRBV25-1	NA	TRBJ2-2	NA	TGTGCCAGCAGTGAAGTCCCGGGGGCGAACACCGGGGAGCTGTTTTTT	CASSEVPGANTGELFF
TRBV6-6	TRBD2	TRBJ2-5	NA	TGTGCCAGCAGTTACACTAGCGGGAGAGAAGAGACCCAGTACTTC	CASSYTSGREETQYF
TRBV25-1	TRBD2	TRBJ2-1	NA	TGTGCCAGCAGTGGGCGGACTAGTCTCAATGAGCAGTTCTTC	CASSGRTSLNEQFF
TRBV25-1	NA	TRBJ1-1	NA	TGTGCCAGCACACCAACAGGGCAGAGCACTGAAGCTTTCTTT	CASTPTGQSTEAFF
TRBV7-9	NA	TRBJ2-5	few	TGTGCCAGCATCGAAAGGGGAATCGCGGAGACCCAGTACTTC	CASIERGIAETQYF
TRBV7-2	NA	TRBJ1-5	few	TGTGCCAGCAGCTTAGTTCACGAGGGTGGGCAGCCCCAGCATTTT	CASSLVHEGGQPQHF
TRBV9	NA	TRBJ2-1	few	TGTGCCAGCAGCGTAGGGGGTATGGGGAGATTGTCCTACAATGAGCAGTTCTTC	CASSVGGMGRLSYNEQFF
TRBV15	NA	TRBJ1-2	NA	TGTGCCACCAGCATCACCAACGGTGGTGGCTACACCTTC	CATSITNGGGYTF
TRBV7-6	TRBD1	TRBJ2-5	NA	TGTGCCAGCAGCTCGAGGGGACAGGGGAGGGAGACCCAGTACTTC	CASSSRGQGRETQYF
TRBV29-1	NA	TRBJ2-6	NA	TGCAGCGTTGGTGGGCAGGGTGCTGGGGCCAACGTCCTGACTTTC	CSVGGQGAGANVLTF
TRBV29-1	NA	TRBJ2-7	few	TGCAGCGTTGAACCAGGGAAGGGCGAGCAGTACTTC	CSVEPGKGEQYF
TRBV30	TRBD2	TRBJ2-3	few	TGTGCCTGGCGCCGGGACTATGATGTGCACACAGATACGCAGTATTTT	CAWRRDYDVHTDTQYF
TRBV4-2	TRBD2	TRBJ2-4	few	TGTGCCAGCAGCCAGACCGGGACTAGCGGGAGGGTAAACATTCAGTACTTC	CASSQTGTSGRVNIQYF
TRBV25-1	TRBD1	TRBJ2-2	NA	TGTGCCAGCAGGACAGGGGGCGACACCGGGGAGCTGTTTTTT	CASRTGGDTGELFF
TRBV7-9	NA	TRBJ2-1	few	TGTGCCAGCAGTCCTACGGTCCCGGGACTTGGTGAGCAGTTCTTC	CASSPTVPGLGEQFF
TRBV2	NA	TRBJ2-5	few	TGTGCCAGCAGACAGACGGGACAAGAGACCCAGTACTTC	CASRQTGQETQYF
TRBV4-1	TRBD2	TRBJ2-1	NA	TGCGCCAGCAGCCAAGGACTAGCGACAAGCTACAATGAGCAGTTCTTC	CASSQGLATSYNEQFF
TRBV7-2	TRBD2	TRBJ2-7	few	TGTGCCAGCAGCTTAGTAGGGAGGGTGTCCTACGAGCAGTACTTC	CASSLVGRVSYEQYF
TRBV7-9	NA	TRBJ2-1	NA	TGTGCCAGCAGCTTTTCTCTAACTAGCTCCTACAATGAGCAGTTCTTC	CASSFSLTSSYNEQFF
TRBV7-9	NA	TRBJ2-7	NA	TGTGCCAGCAGCCCTCCAGCGGTATCGGCCTACGAGCAGTACTTC	CASSPPAVSAYEQYF
TRBV29-1	NA	TRBJ2-5	NA	TGCAGCGTTGATCCAGACAGAAAAGAGACCCAGTACTTC	CSVDPDRKETQYF
TRBV6-5	TRBD1	TRBJ2-3	NA	TGTGCCAGCAGCTCTCTCGGACAGGGGTGGGATACGCAGTATTTT	CASSSLGQGWDTQYF
TRBV18	NA	TRBJ1-2	few	TGTGCCAGCTCACCAGGTACAGGTCTACGGCGAGGCTACACCTTC	CASSPGTGLRRGYTF